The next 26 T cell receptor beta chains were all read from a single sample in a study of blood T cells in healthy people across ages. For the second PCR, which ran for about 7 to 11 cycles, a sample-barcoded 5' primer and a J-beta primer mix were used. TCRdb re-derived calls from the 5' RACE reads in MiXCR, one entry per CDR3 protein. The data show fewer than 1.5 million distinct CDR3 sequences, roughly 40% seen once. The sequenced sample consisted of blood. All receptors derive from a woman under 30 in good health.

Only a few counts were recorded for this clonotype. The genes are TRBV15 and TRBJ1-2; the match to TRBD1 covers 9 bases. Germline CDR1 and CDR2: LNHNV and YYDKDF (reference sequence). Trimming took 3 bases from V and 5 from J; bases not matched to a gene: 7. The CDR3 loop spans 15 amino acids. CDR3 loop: CATSSTGTGSYGYTF. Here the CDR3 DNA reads TGTGCCACCAGCAGTACCGGGACAGGGTCGTATGGCTACACCTTC. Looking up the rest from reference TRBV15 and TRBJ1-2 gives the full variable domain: DAMVIQNPRYQVTQFGKPVTLSCSQTLNHNVMYWYQQKSSQAPKLLFHYYDKDFNNEADTPDNFQSRRPNTSFCFLDIRSPGLGDTAMYLCATSSTGTGSYGYTFGSGTRLTVV.

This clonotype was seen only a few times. The CDR3 here is CASRLGGESNYGYTF. The CDR3 DNA is TGTGCCAGCCGCCTTGGGGGGGAAAGTAACTATGGCTACACCTTC. This chain connects TRBV6-6 to TRBJ1-2; D possibly corresponds to TRBD1 (5 bases). Looked up from germline, CDR1 is MNHNY and CDR2 is SVGAGI (reference sequence). The CDR3 loop spans 15 amino acids. Trimming shortened V by 8 bases and J by 1 base, and 17 bases separated the two germline ends.

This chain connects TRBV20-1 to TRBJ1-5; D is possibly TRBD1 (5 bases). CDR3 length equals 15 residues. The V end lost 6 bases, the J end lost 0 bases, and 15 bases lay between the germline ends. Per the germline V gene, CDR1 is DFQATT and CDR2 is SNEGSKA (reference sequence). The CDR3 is CSATDGTYSNQPQHF. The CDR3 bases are TGCAGTGCGACAGATGGAACCTATAGCAATCAGCCCCAGCATTTT.

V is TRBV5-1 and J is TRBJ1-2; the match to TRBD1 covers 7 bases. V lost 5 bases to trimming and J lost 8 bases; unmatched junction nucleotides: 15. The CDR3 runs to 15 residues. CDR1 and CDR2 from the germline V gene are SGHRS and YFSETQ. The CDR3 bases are TGCGCCAGCAGACCAGGGGGGAATATCGCCGGCGGCTACACCTTC. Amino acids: CASRPGGNIAGGYTF.

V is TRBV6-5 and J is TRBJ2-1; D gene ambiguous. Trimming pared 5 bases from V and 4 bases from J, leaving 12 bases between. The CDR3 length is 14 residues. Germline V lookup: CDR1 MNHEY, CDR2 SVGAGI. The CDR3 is CASSPIPRYNEQFF. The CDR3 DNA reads TGTGCCAGCAGTCCAATCCCCCGATACAATGAGCAGTTCTTC.

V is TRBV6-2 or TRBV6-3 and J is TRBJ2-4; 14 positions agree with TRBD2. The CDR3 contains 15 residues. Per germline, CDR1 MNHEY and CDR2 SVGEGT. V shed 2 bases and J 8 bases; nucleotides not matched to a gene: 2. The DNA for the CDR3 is TGTGCCAGCAGTTACGGGACTAGCGGGAGTGACATTCAGTACTTC. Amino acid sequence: CASSYGTSGSDIQYF.

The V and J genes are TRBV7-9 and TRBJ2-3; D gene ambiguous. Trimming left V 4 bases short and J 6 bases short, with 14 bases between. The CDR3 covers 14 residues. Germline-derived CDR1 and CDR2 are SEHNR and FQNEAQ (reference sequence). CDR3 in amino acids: CASSWRSQTDTQYF. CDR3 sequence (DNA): TGTGCCAGCAGCTGGCGATCCCAGACGGATACGCAGTATTTT.

CDR3 protein: CASSYRAPAFF. The DNA of the CDR3 is TGTGCCAGCAGTTACCGGGCCCCCGCTTTCTTT. The chain employs TRBV12-3 or TRBV12-4 and TRBJ1-1; unclear D gene. V dropped 4 bases and J dropped 11 bases, with 11 bases sitting between them. The CDR3 runs to 11 residues.

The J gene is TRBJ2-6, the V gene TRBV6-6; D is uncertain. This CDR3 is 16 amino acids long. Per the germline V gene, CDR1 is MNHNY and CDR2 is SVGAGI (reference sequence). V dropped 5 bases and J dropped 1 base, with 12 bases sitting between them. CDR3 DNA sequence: TGTGCCAGCAGTCCAGTTACGTCGTCTGGGGCCAACGTCCTGACTTTC. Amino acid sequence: CASSPVTSSGANVLTF.

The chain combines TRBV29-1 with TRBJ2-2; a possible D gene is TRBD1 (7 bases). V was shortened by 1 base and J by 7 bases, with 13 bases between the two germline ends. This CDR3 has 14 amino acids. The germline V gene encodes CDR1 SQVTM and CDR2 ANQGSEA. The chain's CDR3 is CSVEVHRGGGELFF. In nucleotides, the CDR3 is TGCAGCGTTGAAGTACACAGGGGAGGCGGGGAGCTGTTTTTT.

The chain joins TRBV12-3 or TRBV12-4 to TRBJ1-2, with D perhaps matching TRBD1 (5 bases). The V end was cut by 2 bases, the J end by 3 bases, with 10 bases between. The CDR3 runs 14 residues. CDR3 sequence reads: CASSLLRADYGYTF. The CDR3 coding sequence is TGTGCCAGCAGTTTACTCAGGGCTGACTATGGCTACACCTTC.

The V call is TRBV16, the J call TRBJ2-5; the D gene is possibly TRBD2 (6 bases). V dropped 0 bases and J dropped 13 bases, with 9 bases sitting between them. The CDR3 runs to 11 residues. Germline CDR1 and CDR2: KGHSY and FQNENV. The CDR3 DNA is TGTGCCAGCAGCCAATCCCGGGAGTTGTACTTC. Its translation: CASSQSRELYF.

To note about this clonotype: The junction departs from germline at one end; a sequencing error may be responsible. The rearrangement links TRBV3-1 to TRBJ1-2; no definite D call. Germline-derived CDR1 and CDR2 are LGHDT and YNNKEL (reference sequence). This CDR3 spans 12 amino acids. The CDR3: CASNQGEYGYTF. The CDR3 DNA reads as TGTGCCAGCAACCAAGGCGAGTATGGCTACACCTTC.

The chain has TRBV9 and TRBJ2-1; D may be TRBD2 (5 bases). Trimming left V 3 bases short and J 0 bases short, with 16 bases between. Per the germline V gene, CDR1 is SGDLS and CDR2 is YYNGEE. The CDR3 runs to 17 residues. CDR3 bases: TGTGCCAGCAGCGGAGAGGGCCAAGTGAGCTCCTACAATGAGCAGTTCTTC. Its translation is CASSGEGQVSSYNEQFF.

The CDR3: CSAPLSGPTYEQFF. The CDR3 nucleotides are TGCAGTGCCCCCCTGAGCGGGCCCACCTACGAGCAGTTCTTC. The chain recombines TRBV20-1 with TRBJ2-1, with D perhaps TRBD2 (6 bases). Germline CDR1 is DFQATT and CDR2 is SNEGSKA (reference sequence). CDR3 length: 14 amino acids. Trimming cost V 6 bases and J 10 bases, with 22 bases left between them.

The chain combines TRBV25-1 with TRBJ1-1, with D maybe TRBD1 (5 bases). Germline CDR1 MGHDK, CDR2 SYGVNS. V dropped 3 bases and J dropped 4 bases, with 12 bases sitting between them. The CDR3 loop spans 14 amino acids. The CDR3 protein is CASSEGLGATEAFF. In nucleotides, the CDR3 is TGTGCCAGCAGTGAGGGCCTTGGGGCCACTGAAGCTTTCTTT.

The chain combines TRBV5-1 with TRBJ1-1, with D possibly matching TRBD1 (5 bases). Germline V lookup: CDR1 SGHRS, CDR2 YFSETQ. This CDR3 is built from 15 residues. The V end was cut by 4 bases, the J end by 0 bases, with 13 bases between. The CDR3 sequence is CASSLDRGMNTEAFF. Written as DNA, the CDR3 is TGCGCCAGCAGCCTGGATCGGGGGATGAACACTGAAGCTTTCTTT.

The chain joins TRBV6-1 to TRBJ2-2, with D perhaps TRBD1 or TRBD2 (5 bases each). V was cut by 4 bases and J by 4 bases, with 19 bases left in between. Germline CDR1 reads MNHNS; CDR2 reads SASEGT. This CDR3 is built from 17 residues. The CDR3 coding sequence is TGTGCCAGCAGTGTGGTAGGGGCCGGACTGGTCACCGGGGAGCTGTTTTTT. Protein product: CASSVVGAGLVTGELFF.

In DNA, the CDR3 is TGCAGTGCTAGCGGACTAGCGGGAGGGCCCTACGAGCAGTACTTC. Its translation is CSASGLAGGPYEQYF. The J gene is TRBJ2-7, the V gene TRBV20-1, with TRBD2 matching 15 bases. After removal of 3 bases from V and 2 bases from J, the junction contained 2 bases not matched to a gene. CDR1 and CDR2 (germline): DFQATT, SNEGSKA (reference sequence). The CDR3 runs 15 residues.

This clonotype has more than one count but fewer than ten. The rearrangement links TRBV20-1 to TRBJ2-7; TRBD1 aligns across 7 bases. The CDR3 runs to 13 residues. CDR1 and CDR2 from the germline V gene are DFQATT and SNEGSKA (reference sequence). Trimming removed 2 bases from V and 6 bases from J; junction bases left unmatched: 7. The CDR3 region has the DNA TGCAGTGCTAGAAGACAGGGCACGGGCGAGCAGTACTTC. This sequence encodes CSARRQGTGEQYF.

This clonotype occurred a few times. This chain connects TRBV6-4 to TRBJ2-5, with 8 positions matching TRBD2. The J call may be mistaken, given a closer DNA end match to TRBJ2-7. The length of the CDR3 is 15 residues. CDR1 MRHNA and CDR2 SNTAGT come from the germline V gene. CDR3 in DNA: TGTGCCAGCAGTGACTCTAGCGGGGTTACCTACGAGCAGTACTTC. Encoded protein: CASSDSSGVTYEQYF.

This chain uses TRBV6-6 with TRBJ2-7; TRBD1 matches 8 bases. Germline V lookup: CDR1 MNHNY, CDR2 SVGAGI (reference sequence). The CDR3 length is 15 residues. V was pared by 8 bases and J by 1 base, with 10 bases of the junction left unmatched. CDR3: CASANGQGRSYEQYF. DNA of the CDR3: TGTGCCAGCGCTAATGGACAGGGAAGGTCCTACGAGCAGTACTTC.

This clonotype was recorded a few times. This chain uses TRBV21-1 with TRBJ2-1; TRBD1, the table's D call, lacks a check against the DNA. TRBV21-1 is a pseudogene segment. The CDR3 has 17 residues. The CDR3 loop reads CASSNQEGGPTYNEQFF. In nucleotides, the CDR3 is TGTGCCAGCAGCAACCAAGAAGGGGGACCAACCTACAATGAGCAGTTCTTC.

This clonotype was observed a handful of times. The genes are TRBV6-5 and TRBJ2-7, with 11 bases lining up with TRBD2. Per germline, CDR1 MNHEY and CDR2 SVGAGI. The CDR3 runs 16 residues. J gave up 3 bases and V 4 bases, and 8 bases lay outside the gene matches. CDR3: CASSFTNLAGGYEQYF. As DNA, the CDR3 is TGTGCCAGCAGTTTCACAAACCTAGCGGGGGGCTACGAGCAGTACTTC.

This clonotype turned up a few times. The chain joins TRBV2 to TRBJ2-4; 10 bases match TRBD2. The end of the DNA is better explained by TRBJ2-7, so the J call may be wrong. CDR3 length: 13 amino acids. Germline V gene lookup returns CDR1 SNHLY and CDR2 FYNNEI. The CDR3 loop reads CAPGTSVSYEQYF. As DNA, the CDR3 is TGTGCCCCCGGGACTAGCGTTTCCTACGAGCAGTACTTC.

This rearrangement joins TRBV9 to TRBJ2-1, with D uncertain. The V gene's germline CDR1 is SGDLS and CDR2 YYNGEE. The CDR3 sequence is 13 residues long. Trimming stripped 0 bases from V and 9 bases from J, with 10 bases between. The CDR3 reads CASSVGVEFEQFF. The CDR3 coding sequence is TGTGCCAGCAGCGTAGGGGTGGAGTTTGAGCAGTTCTTC.